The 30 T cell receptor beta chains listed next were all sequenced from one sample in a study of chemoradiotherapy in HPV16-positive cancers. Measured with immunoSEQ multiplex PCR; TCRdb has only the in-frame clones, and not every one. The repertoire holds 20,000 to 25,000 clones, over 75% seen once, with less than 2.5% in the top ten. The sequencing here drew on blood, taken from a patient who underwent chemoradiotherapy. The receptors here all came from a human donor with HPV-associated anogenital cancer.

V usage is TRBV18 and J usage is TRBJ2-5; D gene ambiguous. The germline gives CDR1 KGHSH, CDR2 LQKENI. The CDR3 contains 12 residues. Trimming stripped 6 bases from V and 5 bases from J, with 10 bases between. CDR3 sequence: CASSPTGETQYF. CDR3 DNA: TGTGCCAGCTCCCCAACTGGGGAGACCCAGTACTTC.

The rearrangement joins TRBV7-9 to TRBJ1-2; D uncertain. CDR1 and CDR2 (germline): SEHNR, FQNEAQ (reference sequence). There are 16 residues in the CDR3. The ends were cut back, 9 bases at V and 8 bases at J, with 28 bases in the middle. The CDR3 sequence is CASSQAAGSNLGGYTF. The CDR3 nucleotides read TGTGCCAGTTCGCAGGCCGCCGGGTCTAACTTGGGAGGCTACACCTTC.

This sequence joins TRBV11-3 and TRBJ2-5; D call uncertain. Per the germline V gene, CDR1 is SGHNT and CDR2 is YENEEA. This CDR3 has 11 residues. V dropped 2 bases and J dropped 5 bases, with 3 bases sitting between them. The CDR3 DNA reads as TGTGCCAGCAGCTTACTGGAGACCCAGTACTTC. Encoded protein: CASSLLETQYF.

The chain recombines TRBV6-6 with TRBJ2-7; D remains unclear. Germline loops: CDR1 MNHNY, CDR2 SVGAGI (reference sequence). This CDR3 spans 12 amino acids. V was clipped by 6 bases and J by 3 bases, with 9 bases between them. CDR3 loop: CASSVGYYEQYF. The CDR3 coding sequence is TGTGCCAGCAGCGTGGGGTACTACGAGCAGTACTTC.

The CDR3 region is CASSYHNNSPLHF. In nucleotides, the CDR3 is TGTGCCAGCAGTTACCATAATAATTCACCCCTCCACTTT. The genes are TRBV6-5 and TRBJ1-6; D is undetermined. V was clipped by 2 bases and J by 5 bases, with 4 bases between them. The CDR3 contains 13 residues. CDR1 is MNHEY and CDR2 is SVGAGI in the germline V gene.

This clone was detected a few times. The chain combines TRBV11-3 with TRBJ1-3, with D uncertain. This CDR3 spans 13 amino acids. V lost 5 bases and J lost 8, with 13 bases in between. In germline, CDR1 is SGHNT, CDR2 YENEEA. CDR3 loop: CASSRGRADTIYF. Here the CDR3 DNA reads TGTGCCAGCAGCCGAGGTCGGGCGGACACCATATATTTT.

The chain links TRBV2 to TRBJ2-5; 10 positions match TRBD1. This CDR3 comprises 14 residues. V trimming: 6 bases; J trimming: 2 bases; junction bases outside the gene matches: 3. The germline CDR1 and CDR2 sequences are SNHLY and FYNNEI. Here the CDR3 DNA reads TGTGCCAGCAGCCTGGACAGGGGGCAAGAGACCCAGTACTTC. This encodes CASSLDRGQETQYF.

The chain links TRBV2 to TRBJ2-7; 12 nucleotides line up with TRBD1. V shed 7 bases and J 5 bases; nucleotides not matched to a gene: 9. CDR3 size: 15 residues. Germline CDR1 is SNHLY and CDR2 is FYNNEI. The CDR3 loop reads CASIGMGQGAHEQYF. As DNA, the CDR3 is TGTGCCAGCATTGGGATGGGACAGGGGGCCCACGAGCAGTACTTC. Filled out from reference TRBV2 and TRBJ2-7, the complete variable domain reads EPEVTQTPSHQVTQMGQEVILRCVPISNHLYFYWYRQILGQKVEFLVSFYNNEISEKSEIFDDQFSVERPDGSNFTLKIRSTKLEDSAMYFCASIGMGQGAHEQYFGPGTRLTVT.

The CDR3 DNA is TGTGCCAGCAGCGTAGAGGGCCGCCGGGAAAATGAGCAGTTCTTC. Translation gives CASSVEGRRENEQFF. The chain combines TRBV9 with TRBJ2-1, with a weak D call TRBD2 (5 bases). The CDR3 extends over 15 amino acids. Germline values: CDR1 SGDLS, CDR2 YYNGEE. V gave up 0 bases and J gave up 7 bases, with 14 bases separating them.

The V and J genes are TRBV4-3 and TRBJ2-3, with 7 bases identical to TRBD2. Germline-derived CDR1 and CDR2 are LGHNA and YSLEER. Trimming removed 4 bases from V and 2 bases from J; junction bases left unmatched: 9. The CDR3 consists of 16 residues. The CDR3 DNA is TGCGCCAGCAGCCGATTGTCTAGCGGAGCCACAGATACGCAGTATTTT. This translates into CASSRLSSGATDTQYF.

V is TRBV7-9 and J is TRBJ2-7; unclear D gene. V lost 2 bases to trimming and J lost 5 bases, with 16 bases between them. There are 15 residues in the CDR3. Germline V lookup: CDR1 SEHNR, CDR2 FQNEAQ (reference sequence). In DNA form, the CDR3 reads TGTGCCAGCAGCTTATCAGAGGACCCCCGCCACGAGCAGTACTTC. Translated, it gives CASSLSEDPRHEQYF.

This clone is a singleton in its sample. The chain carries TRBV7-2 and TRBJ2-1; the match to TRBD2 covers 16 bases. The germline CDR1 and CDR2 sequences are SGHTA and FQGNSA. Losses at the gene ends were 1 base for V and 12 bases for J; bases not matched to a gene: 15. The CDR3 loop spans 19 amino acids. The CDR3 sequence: CASSLESPGTSGRAGRQFF. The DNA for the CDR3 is TGTGCCAGCAGCTTAGAATCCCCCGGGACTAGCGGGAGGGCCGGTCGGCAGTTCTTC.

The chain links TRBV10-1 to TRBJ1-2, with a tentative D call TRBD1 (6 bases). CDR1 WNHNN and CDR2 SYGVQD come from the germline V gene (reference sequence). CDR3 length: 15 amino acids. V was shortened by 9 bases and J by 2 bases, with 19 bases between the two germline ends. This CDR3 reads CASPSKGRGNYGYTF. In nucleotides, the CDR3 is TGCGCCAGTCCTTCAAAGGGGAGGGGGAACTATGGCTACACCTTC.

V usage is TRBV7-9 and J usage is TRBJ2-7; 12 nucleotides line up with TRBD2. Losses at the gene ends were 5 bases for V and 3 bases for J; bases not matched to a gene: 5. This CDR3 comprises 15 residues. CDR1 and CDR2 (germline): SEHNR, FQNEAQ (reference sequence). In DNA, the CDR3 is TGTGCCAGCAGCAAGGGACTAGCGGGTCTCTACGAGCAGTACTTC. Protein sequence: CASSKGLAGLYEQYF.

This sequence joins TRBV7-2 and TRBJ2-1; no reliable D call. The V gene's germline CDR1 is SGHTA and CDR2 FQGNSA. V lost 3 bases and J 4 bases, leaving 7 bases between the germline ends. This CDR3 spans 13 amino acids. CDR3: CASSFRRYNEQFF. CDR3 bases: TGTGCCAGCAGCTTCCGTCGTTACAATGAGCAGTTCTTC.

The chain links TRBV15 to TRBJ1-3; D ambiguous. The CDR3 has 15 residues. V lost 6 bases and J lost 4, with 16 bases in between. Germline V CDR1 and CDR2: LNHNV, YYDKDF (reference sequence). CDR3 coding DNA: TGTGCCACCAGTTTCGACGGAGGGTCAGGAAACACCATATATTTT. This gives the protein CATSFDGGSGNTIYF.

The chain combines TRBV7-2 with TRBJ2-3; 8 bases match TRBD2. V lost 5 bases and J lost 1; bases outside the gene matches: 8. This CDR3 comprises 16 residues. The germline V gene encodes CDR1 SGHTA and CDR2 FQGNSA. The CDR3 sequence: CASSRSGGARTDTQYF. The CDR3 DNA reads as TGTGCCAGCAGCCGGTCCGGGGGGGCCCGCACAGATACGCAGTATTTT. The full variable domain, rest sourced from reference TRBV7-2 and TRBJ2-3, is GAGVSQSPSNKVTEKGKDVELRCDPISGHTALYWYRQSLGQGLEFLIYFQGNSAPDKSGLPSDRFSAERTGGSVSTLTIQRTQQEDSAVYLCASSRSGGARTDTQYFGPGTRLTVL.

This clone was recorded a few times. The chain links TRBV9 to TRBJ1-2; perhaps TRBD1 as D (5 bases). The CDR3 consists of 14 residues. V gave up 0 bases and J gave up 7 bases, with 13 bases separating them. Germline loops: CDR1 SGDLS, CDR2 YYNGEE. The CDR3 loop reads CASSVEGAGGGYTF. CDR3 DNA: TGTGCCAGCAGCGTAGAAGGGGCCGGCGGTGGCTACACCTTC. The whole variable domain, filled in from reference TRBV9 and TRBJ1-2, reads DSGVTQTPKHLITATGQRVTLRCSPRSGDLSVYWYQQSLDQGLQFLIQYYNGEERAKGNILERFSAQQFPDLHSELNLSSLELGDSALYFCASSVEGAGGGYTFGSGTRLTVV.

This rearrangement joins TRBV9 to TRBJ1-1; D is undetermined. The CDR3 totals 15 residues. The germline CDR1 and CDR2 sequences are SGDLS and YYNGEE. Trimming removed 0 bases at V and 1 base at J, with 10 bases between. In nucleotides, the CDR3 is TGTGCCAGCAGCGTAGTCGAGTTGCCGAACACTGAAGCTTTCTTT. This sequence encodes CASSVVELPNTEAFF.

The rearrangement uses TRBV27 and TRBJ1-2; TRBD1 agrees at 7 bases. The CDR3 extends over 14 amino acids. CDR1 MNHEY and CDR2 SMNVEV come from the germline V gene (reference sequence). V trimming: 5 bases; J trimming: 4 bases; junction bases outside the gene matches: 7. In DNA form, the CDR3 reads TGTGCCAGCAGTCCTCGAGGGGGCAGCTATGGCTACACCTTC. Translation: CASSPRGGSYGYTF.

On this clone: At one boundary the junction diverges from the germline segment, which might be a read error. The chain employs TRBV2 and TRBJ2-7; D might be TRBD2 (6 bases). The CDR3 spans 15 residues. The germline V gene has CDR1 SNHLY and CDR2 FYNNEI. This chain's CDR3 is CASREGTGSSYEQYF. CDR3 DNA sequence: TGTGCCAGCAGAGAAGGGACCGGGAGCTCCTACGAGCAGTACTTC.

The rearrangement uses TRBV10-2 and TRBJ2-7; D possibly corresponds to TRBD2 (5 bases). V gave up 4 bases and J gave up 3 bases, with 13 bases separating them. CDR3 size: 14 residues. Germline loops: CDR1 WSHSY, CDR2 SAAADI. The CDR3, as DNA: TGCGCCAGCAGTGTTCTAGCTGACGGCTACGAGCAGTACTTC. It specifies CASSVLADGYEQYF.

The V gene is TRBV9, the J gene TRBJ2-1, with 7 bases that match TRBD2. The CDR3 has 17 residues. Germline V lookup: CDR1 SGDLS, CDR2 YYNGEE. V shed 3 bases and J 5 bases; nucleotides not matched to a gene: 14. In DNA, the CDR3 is TGTGCCAGCAGCGCCCCGGTTAGGGTAGCGGGCCACAATGAGCAGTTCTTC. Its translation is CASSAPVRVAGHNEQFF.

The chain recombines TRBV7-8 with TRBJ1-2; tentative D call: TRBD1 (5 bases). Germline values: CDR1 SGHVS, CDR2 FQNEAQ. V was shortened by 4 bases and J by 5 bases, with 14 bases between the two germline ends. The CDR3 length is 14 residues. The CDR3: CASSSFLGDYGYTF. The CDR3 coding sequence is TGTGCCAGCAGCTCGTTCCTGGGGGATTATGGCTACACCTTC. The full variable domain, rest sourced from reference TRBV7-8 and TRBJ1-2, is GAGVSQSPRYKVAKRGQDVALRCDPISGHVSLFWYQQALGQGPEFLTYFQNEAQLDKSGLPSDRFFAERPEGSVSTLKIQRTQQEDSAVYLCASSSFLGDYGYTFGSGTRLTVV.

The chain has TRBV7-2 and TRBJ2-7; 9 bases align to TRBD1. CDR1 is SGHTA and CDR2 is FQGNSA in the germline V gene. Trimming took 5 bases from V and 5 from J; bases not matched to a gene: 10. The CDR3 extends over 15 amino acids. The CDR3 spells CASSLSGTGFDEQYF. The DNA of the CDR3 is TGTGCCAGCAGCCTCTCCGGGACAGGGTTCGACGAGCAGTACTTC.

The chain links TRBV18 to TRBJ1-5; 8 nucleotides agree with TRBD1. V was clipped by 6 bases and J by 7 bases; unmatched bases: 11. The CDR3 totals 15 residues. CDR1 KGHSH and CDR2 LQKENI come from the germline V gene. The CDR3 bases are TGTGCCAGCTCCCCCGGGACAGGCTCAGGGCAGCCCCAGCATTTT. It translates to CASSPGTGSGQPQHF.

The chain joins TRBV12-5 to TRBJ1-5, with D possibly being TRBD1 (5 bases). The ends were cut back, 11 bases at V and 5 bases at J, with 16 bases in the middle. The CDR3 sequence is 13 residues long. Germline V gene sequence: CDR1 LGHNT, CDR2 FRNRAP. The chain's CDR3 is CASGQGGDQPQHF. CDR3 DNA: TGTGCTTCCGGTCAGGGAGGGGATCAGCCCCAGCATTTT.

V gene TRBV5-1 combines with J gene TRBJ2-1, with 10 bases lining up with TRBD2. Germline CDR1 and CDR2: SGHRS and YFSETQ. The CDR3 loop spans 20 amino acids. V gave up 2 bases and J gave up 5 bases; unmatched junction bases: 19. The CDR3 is CASSFSELPSGRGRDNEQFF. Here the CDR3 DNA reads TGCGCCAGCAGCTTTTCGGAACTACCTAGCGGGAGAGGTCGGGACAATGAGCAGTTCTTC.

CDR3 region: CASSTRGNEQFF. The CDR3 DNA reads as TGTGCCAGCAGCACCCGGGGCAATGAGCAGTTCTTC. This sequence joins TRBV9 and TRBJ2-1; D perhaps matches TRBD2 (5 bases). V lost 4 bases and J lost 6, with 8 bases in between. This CDR3 is built from 12 residues. The germline V gene encodes CDR1 SGDLS and CDR2 YYNGEE.

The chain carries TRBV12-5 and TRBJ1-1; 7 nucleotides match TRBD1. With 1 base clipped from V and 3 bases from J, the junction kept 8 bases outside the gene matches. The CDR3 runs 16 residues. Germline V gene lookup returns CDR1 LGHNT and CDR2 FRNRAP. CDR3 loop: CASGLDRTGPDTEAFF. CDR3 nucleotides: TGTGCTAGTGGTTTGGATCGGACAGGACCGGACACTGAAGCTTTCTTT.